The source of this T cell receptor (beta chain) is a study of response to subunit inactivated influenza vaccine. TCRdb called the RT-PCR reads again in MiXCR, with one record for every CDR3 protein. Among roughly 160,000 distinct CDR3 sequences listed, 9.5% to 13% were seen once. Study-wide results and caveats: The authors offered the suggestion that each seasonal influenza vaccination recruits few new T cells.

The germline V gene has CDR1 LGHDT and CDR2 YNNKEL (reference sequence). The CDR3 has 17 residues. To note about this clonotype: Its antigen is still unknown. The junction shows a germline mismatch at one end, possibly a read error.

The starting material was non-naive T cells sorted from PBMCs, obtained more than 35 days after vaccination. This clonotype originated in a man aged 50 to 60 who received an inactivated influenza vaccine. The chain links TRBV3-1 to TRBJ2-1; 8 bases fit TRBD1. The CDR3 region has the DNA TGTGCCTGCAGCAAAGAGATGACAGGGGCTTCCTACAATGAGCAGTTCTTC. It translates to CACSKEMTGASYNEQFF.